Below, one TCR beta chain is given with its context. The sample holds other DNA sequences that translate to the same CDR3. Using immunoSEQ multiplex PCR, the repertoire was profiled, and TCRdb retains in-frame clones only, with some absent. The sample holds around 620,000 clones, 75% to 90% seen once. Germline V gene sequence: CDR1 MNHEY, CDR2 SVGAGI. V trimming: 6 bases; J trimming: 7 bases; junction bases outside the gene matches: 2. The CDR3 is 11 residues long. This entry is derived from a study of blood T cell repertoires in COVID-19. The TCR was taken from a woman between 18 and 29 years old with acute or convalescent COVID-19. The chain has TRBV6-5 and TRBJ1-2, with 7 bases identical to TRBD1. Sequencing used peripheral blood. CDR3 protein: CASSSGGGYTF. CDR3 coding DNA: TGTGCCAGCAGCTCAGGGGGTGGCTACACCTTC.